The sequence of this T cell receptor (beta chain) was determined in a study of blood T cell repertoires in COVID-19. The V and J ends lost 5 bases and 4 bases respectively, with 12 bases between them. Germline V gene sequence: CDR1 SNHLY, CDR2 FYNNEI. The CDR3 spans 13 residues. This table comes from immunoSEQ multiplex PCR, and its TCRdb copy is limited to in-frame clones, with some not included. The data show under 250,000 clones, around 83% seen once. Material: peripheral blood. The chain recombines TRBV2 with TRBJ2-7; tentatively, D is TRBD2 (6 bases). This TCR derives from a woman aged 18-29 years with acute or convalescent COVID-19. The CDR3 loop is CASSPGLQYEQYF. The DNA for the CDR3 is TGTGCCAGCAGTCCGGGACTGCAATACGAGCAGTACTTC.